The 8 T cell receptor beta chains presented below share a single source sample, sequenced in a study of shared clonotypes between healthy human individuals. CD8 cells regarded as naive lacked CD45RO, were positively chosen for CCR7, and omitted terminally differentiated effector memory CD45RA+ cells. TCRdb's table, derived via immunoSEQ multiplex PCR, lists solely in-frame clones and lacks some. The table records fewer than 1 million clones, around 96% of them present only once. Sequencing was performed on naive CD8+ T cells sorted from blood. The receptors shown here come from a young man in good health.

The CDR3 here is CASSPTGVYEQYF. The CDR3 region has the DNA TGTGCCAGCAGCCCGACAGGGGTCTACGAGCAGTACTTC. The chain uses TRBV27 and TRBJ2-7, with TRBD1 identical over 8 bases. Germline lookup yields CDR1 MNHEY and CDR2 SMNVEV (reference sequence). The J segment lost 3 bases and the V segment lost 6 bases, leaving 4 bases of the junction unmatched. CDR3 length equals 13 residues.

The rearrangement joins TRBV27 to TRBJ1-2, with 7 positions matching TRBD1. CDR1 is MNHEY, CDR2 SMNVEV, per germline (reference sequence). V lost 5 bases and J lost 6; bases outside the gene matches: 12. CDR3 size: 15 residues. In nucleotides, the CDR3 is TGTGCCAGCAGTCTCCAAATGGACAGGAGTGATGGCTACACCTTC. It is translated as CASSLQMDRSDGYTF.

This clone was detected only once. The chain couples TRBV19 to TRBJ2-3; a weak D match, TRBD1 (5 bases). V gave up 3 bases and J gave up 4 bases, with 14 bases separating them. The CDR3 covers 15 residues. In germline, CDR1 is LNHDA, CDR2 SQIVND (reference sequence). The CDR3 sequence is CASSISRELPDTQYF. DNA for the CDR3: TGTGCCAGTAGTATCTCCAGGGAACTCCCAGATACGCAGTATTTT.

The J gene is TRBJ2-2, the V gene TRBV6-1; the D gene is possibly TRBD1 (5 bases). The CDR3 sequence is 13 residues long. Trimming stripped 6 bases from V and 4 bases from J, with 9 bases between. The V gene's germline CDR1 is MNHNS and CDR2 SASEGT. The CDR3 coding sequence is TGTGCCAGCAGGGACCAGGGCACCGGGGAGCTGTTTTTT. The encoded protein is CASRDQGTGELFF.

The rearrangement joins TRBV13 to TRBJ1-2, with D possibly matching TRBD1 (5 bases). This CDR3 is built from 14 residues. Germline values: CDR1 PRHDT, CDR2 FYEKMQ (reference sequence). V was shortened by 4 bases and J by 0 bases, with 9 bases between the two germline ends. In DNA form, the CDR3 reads TGTGCCAGCAGCTCCTCGACAGCTAACTATGGCTACACCTTC. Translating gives CASSSSTANYGYTF. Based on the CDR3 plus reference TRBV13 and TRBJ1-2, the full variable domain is AAGVIQSPRHLIKEKRETATLKCYPIPRHDTVYWYQQGPGQDPQFLISFYEKMQSDKGSIPDRFSAQQFSDYHSELNMSSLELGDSALYFCASSSSTANYGYTFGSGTRLTVV.

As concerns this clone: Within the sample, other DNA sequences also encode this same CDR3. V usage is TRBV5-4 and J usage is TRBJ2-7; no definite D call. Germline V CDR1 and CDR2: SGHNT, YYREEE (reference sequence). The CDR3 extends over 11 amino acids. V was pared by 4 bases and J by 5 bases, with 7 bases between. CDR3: CASSLGDEQYF. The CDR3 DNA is TGTGCCAGCAGCCTTGGAGACGAGCAGTACTTC.

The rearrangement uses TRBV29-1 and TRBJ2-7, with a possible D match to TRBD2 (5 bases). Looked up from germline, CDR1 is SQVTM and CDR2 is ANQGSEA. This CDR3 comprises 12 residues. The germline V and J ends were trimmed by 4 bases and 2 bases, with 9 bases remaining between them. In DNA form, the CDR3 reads TGCAGCGTTGTGGAGACTACCTACGAGCAGTACTTC. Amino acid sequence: CSVVETTYEQYF.

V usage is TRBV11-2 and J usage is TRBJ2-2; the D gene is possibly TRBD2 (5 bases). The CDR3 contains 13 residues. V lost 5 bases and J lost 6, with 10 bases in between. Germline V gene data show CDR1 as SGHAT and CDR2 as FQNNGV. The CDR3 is CASSLKLAGELFF. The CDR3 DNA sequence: TGTGCCAGCAGCCTCAAACTAGCCGGGGAGCTGTTTTTT.